Presented here are 19 T cell receptor beta chains from one specimen sequenced in a study of T cell repertoires in cytomegalovirus infection (dated by TCRdb to the late 2010s). The run used an Illumina HiSeq 1500. TCRdb reran the public reads through fastp at Q25 and MiXCR, keeping productive beta chains. CDR3 protein duplicates are merged, each entry listing the most common genes and DNA. The sample has approximately 190,000 distinct CDR3 sequences on record, 8% to 10% of them singletons. In total, the top ten clones hold about 5% of the sample. The material sequenced was PBMCs. Receptors originate from a human donor in good health (CMV status not recorded). Some clones in this sample may be carry-over from other donors' samples.

The genes are TRBV4-1 and TRBJ2-5; TRBD1 or TRBD2 may be the D gene (6 bases each). The CDR3 has 16 amino acids. CDR1 MGHRA and CDR2 YSYEKL come from the germline V gene. Trimming pared 0 bases from V and 5 bases from J, leaving 16 bases between. The DNA for the CDR3 is TGCGCCAGCAGCCAAGACAGCGGGTGGGGGCAGGAGACCCAGTACTTC. The encoded protein is CASSQDSGWGQETQYF.

This clonotype was seen repeatedly, ten times or more. Relative to the germline gene, one junction end is altered; a read error may explain this. The genes are TRBV7-7 and TRBJ1-5; D gene uncertain. The CDR3 extends over 16 amino acids. Looked up from germline, CDR1 is SSHAT and CDR2 is FNYEAQ (reference sequence). The CDR3 region is CASSLASQHSNQPQHF. CDR3 in DNA: TGTGCTAGCAGCTTAGCGTCGCAGCATAGCAATCAGCCCCAGCATTTT.

Only a few counts were recorded for this clonotype. This sequence joins TRBV7-2 and TRBJ1-1, with D maybe TRBD1 (5 bases). Germline V gene sequence: CDR1 SGHTA, CDR2 FQGNSA. The CDR3 is 14 residues long. Trimming pared 2 bases from V and 3 bases from J, leaving 10 bases between. This CDR3 reads CASSLLKGYTEAFF. CDR3 coding DNA: TGTGCCAGCAGCTTATTAAAGGGGTACACTGAAGCTTTCTTT.

This clonotype was counted at least ten times. The rearrangement uses TRBV10-3 and TRBJ1-3; possibly TRBD1 for D (6 bases). V lost 6 bases to trimming and J lost 3 bases, with 18 bases between them. This CDR3 spans 16 amino acids. Germline V gives CDR1 ENHRY, CDR2 SYGVKD. This CDR3 reads CAISRTGTIDGNTIYF. Here the CDR3 DNA reads TGTGCCATCAGCCGAACAGGGACGATAGATGGAAACACCATATATTTT.

This clonotype appeared many times. V usage is TRBV7-2 and J usage is TRBJ2-1, with 11 bases aligning to TRBD2. The CDR3 extends over 20 amino acids. Trimming took 1 base from V and 4 from J; bases not matched to a gene: 15. The germline gives CDR1 SGHTA, CDR2 FQGNSA. CDR3 DNA: TGTGCCAGCAGCTTAGTTGGGCTAGCGGGAGGATGGGTAGGTTACAATGAGCAGTTCTTC. Translated, it gives CASSLVGLAGGWVGYNEQFF.

This clonotype was recorded many times. The genes are TRBV7-2 and TRBJ2-7; TRBD1 is a possible D gene (7 bases). Trimming removed 1 base at V and 4 bases at J, with 14 bases between. This CDR3 comprises 15 residues. Germline CDR1 SGHTA, CDR2 FQGNSA. The CDR3 sequence: CASSLVEGAWYEQYF. CDR3 sequence (DNA): TGTGCCAGCAGCTTAGTGGAGGGGGCCTGGTACGAGCAGTACTTC.

This clonotype was detected a few times. V gene TRBV20-1 combines with J gene TRBJ2-7; the match to TRBD2 covers 7 bases. The CDR3 runs 14 residues. V was pared by 4 bases and J by 0 bases, with 6 bases of the junction left unmatched. Germline CDR1 reads DFQATT; CDR2 reads SNEGSKA (reference sequence). As DNA, the CDR3 is TGCAGTGCTACCTCCGGGACTAACTCCTACGAGCAGTACTTC. This sequence encodes CSATSGTNSYEQYF.

This clonotype was seen ten or more times. The chain uses TRBV7-8 and TRBJ1-3; D unclear. Germline CDR1 reads SGHVS; CDR2 reads FQNEAQ. This CDR3 has 18 amino acids. Trimming cost V 4 bases and J 0 bases, with 19 bases left between them. CDR3 residues: CASSSKVGSGLSGNTIYF. The CDR3 DNA is TGTGCCAGCAGCTCAAAGGTGGGCAGCGGTCTCTCTGGAAACACCATATATTTT.

This clonotype was observed at least ten times. The genes are TRBV7-2 and TRBJ2-7, with TRBD2 matching 11 bases. The CDR3 loop spans 16 amino acids. V was clipped by 5 bases and J by 2 bases; unmatched bases: 8. CDR1 SGHTA and CDR2 FQGNSA come from the germline V gene. The CDR3 DNA is TGTGCCAGCAGCGGCCTAGCGGGGGGCGGCACCTACGAGCAGTACTTC. Encoded protein: CASSGLAGGGTYEQYF.

This clonotype was found many times. The V call is TRBV11-1, the J call TRBJ2-1; TRBD2 aligns across 7 bases. The trim removed 4 bases at V and 10 bases at J, leaving 10 bases unmatched. The germline CDR1 and CDR2 sequences are SGHAT and FQDESV (reference sequence). This CDR3 region has 14 residues. CDR3 DNA: TGTGCCAGCAGCTGGAGCGGGAAGGCAGACGAGCAGTTCTTC. It codes for CASSWSGKADEQFF.

At least ten counts were recorded for this clonotype. This chain joins TRBV7-9 and TRBJ2-4, with 10 bases matching TRBD2. This CDR3 is built from 17 residues. V lost 2 bases and J lost 0; bases outside the gene matches: 4. Germline CDR1 and CDR2: SEHNR and FQNEAQ (reference sequence). CDR3 loop: CASSLSSSGRAKNIQYF. The CDR3 DNA reads as TGTGCCAGCAGCTTATCTTCTAGCGGGAGAGCCAAAAACATTCAGTACTTC.

The V and J genes are TRBV2 and TRBJ1-2, with TRBD1 matching over 8 bases. The CDR3 has 15 amino acids. The junction had 10 bases not matched to a gene; V was cut back by 6 bases and J by 4 bases. Germline CDR1 and CDR2: SNHLY and FYNNEI. This chain's CDR3 is CASRTDRDISYGYTF. The CDR3 DNA reads TGTGCCAGCAGGACGGACAGGGATATCAGCTATGGCTACACCTTC.

A word on this clonotype: One junction end disagrees with the germline gene, perhaps due to a read error. The J gene is TRBJ2-1, the V gene TRBV28, with TRBD2 matching over 7 bases. Per germline, CDR1 MDHEN and CDR2 SYDVKM. The CDR3 has 16 amino acids. The CDR3 sequence: CASRLGGGSSYNEQFF. In DNA, the CDR3 is TGTGCCAGCCGTTTGGGGGGGGGAAGCTCCTACAATGAGCAGTTCTTC.

This clonotype appeared a few times. The chain uses TRBV20-1 and TRBJ2-7; D is perhaps TRBD2 (5 bases). There are 16 residues in the CDR3. V was clipped by 3 bases and J by 4 bases, with 22 bases between them. Germline V gene data show CDR1 as DFQATT and CDR2 as SNEGSKA (reference sequence). CDR3 nucleotide sequence: TGCAGTGCTAGGCCTCCGGGAACTAGAAGAGTATACGAGCAGTACTTC. Protein product: CSARPPGTRRVYEQYF.

This chain connects TRBV9 to TRBJ2-3; 8 nucleotides agree with TRBD2. The CDR3 runs to 16 residues. Germline V CDR1 and CDR2: SGDLS, YYNGEE. Trimming cost V 0 bases and J 2 bases; bases outside gene matches: 5. The CDR3 is CASSVDGGGPTDTQYF. The CDR3 DNA follows: TGTGCCAGCAGCGTAGATGGCGGGGGGCCCACAGATACGCAGTATTTT.

The chain carries TRBV7-2 and TRBJ2-5; 8 bases map to TRBD2. The CDR3 is 17 residues long. Germline loops: CDR1 SGHTA, CDR2 FQGNSA. The J segment lost 4 bases and the V segment lost 1 base, leaving 11 bases of the junction unmatched. CDR3 nucleotide sequence: TGTGCCAGCAGCTTAGGAGCGGGAGTGAATGTCGGAGAGACCCAGTACTTC. Residues: CASSLGAGVNVGETQYF.

There are a few counts of this clonotype. The chain is built from TRBV4-1 and TRBJ1-1; D might be TRBD1 (5 bases). Germline CDR1 reads MGHRA; CDR2 reads YSYEKL. V lost 5 bases and J 7 bases, leaving 11 bases between the germline ends. The CDR3 runs 12 residues. The CDR3 DNA sequence: TGCGCCAGCAGCGGGAGACAGTATGAAGCTTTCTTT. Translated: CASSGRQYEAFF.

V and J are TRBV11-2 and TRBJ2-5; no definite D call. The ends were cut back, 4 bases at V and 1 base at J, with 7 bases in the middle. Per the germline V gene, CDR1 is SGHAT and CDR2 is FQNNGV. The CDR3 has 13 residues. The CDR3 region is CASSSNLQETQYF. Here the CDR3 DNA reads TGTGCCAGCAGCTCTAACCTCCAAGAGACCCAGTACTTC.

This clonotype occurred many times. The chain uses TRBV7-6 and TRBJ1-3; D gene unclear. Trimming stripped 0 bases from V and 0 bases from J, with 12 bases between. There are 17 residues in the CDR3. Germline loops: CDR1 SGHVS, CDR2 FNYEAQ. The CDR3 DNA sequence: TGTGCCAGCAGCTTAGCAGGCCAGGCGACCTCTGGAAACACCATATATTTT. This translates into CASSLAGQATSGNTIYF.